A selection of T cell receptor beta chains follows, all from one sample in a study of blood T cells in healthy people across ages. One entry per CDR3 protein results from TCRdb running MiXCR on the 5' RACE reads. In the table there are some 1.5 million distinct CDR3 sequences, 42% of which are singletons. The specimen was blood. The receptors were gathered from a woman in her late teens or twenties in good health. Each CDR3 is given with its conserved first and last residue. D genes are given only for firm matches. Not every row has a clone size; where given, it reads once, few, many or a size class.

v_gene	abundance	d_gene	j_gene	CDR3aa	CDR3nt
TRBV7-8	NA	TRBD2	TRBJ2-1	CASSSSGTSGTEQFF	TGTGCCAGCAGCTCATCCGGGACTAGCGGGACCGAGCAGTTCTTC
TRBV24-1	few	TRBD1	TRBJ1-6	CATSDFWDRNSPLHF	TGTGCCACCAGTGATTTTTGGGACAGAAATTCACCCCTCCACTTT
TRBV2	few	NA	TRBJ1-5	CASSERTVNQPQHF	TGTGCCAGCAGTGAACGGACAGTTAATCAGCCCCAGCATTTT
TRBV7-9	few	NA	TRBJ1-1	CASSSRRMNTEAFF	TGTGCCAGCAGCAGCAGACGGATGAACACTGAAGCTTTCTTT
TRBV29-1	few	TRBD1	TRBJ2-7	CSVKTGGIREQYF	TGCAGCGTAAAGACAGGGGGAATACGCGAGCAGTACTTC
TRBV6-2/TRBV6-3	NA	NA	TRBJ2-1	CASSYSETQFF	TGTGCCAGCAGTTACTCCGAGACCCAGTTCTTC
TRBV28	NA	TRBD2	TRBJ2-5	CASSDGLAGRPMFF	TGTGCCAGTAGTGACGGACTAGCGGGGAGACCAATGTTCTTC
TRBV25-1	few	NA	TRBJ2-7	CASSESAEQYF	TGTGCCAGCAGTGAATCCGCCGAGCAGTACTTC
TRBV4-1	few	NA	TRBJ2-7	CASSQGRNSYEQYF	TGCGCCAGCAGCCAAGGACGTAACAGCTACGAGCAGTACTTC
TRBV12-3/TRBV12-4	many	NA	TRBJ1-5	CASSSGGIQPQHF	TGTGCCAGCAGTTCTGGAGGGATTCAGCCCCAGCATTTT
TRBV4-1	NA	TRBD2	TRBJ2-3	CASSQGGLVTDTQYF	TGCGCCAGCAGCCAAGGGGGACTAGTGACAGATACGCAGTATTTT
TRBV20-1	NA	TRBD2	TRBJ2-2	CSARDSLAGAGELFF	TGCAGTGCTAGAGATTCTCTAGCGGGAGCCGGGGAGCTGTTTTTT
TRBV7-2	NA	NA	TRBJ1-2	CASSLWIGVGTYGYTF	TGTGCCAGCAGCTTATGGATCGGAGTAGGGACCTATGGCTACACCTTC
TRBV12-3/TRBV12-4	NA	TRBD2	TRBJ2-1	CASKSGLVGYNEQFF	TGTGCCAGCAAATCCGGACTAGTCGGCTACAATGAGCAGTTCTTC
TRBV12-3/TRBV12-4	many	NA	TRBJ1-2	CASSLTGYGYTF	TGTGCCAGCAGCTTAACAGGGTATGGCTACACCTTC
TRBV6-2/TRBV6-3	few	TRBD1	TRBJ2-7	CASRPGQGGFNEQYF	TGTGCCAGCAGGCCGGGACAGGGAGGTTTCAATGAGCAGTACTTC
TRBV7-2	many	NA	TRBJ2-3	CASSPSRTDTQYF	TGTGCCAGCAGCCCTTCCCGGACAGATACGCAGTATTTT
TRBV6-2/TRBV6-3	NA	NA	TRBJ1-2	CASSYWSRAGYTF	TGTGCCAGCAGTTACTGGTCCAGGGCTGGCTACACCTTC
TRBV28	once	NA	TRBJ2-5	CASSLAPGVETQYF	TGTGCCAGCAGTTTAGCCCCAGGAGTGGAGACCCAGTACTTC
TRBV11-3	few	TRBD2	TRBJ2-1	CASSLVVAGGDGEQFF	TGTGCCAGCAGCTTAGTGGTAGCGGGGGGGGATGGTGAGCAGTTCTTC
TRBV7-2	NA	NA	TRBJ2-1	CASSYVSREQFF	TGTGCCAGCAGCTATGTATCCCGGGAGCAGTTCTTC
TRBV27	NA	NA	TRBJ1-2	CASSPLTPSPGRNYGYTF	TGTGCCAGCAGCCCCCTGACACCTTCCCCCGGTCGGAACTATGGCTACACCTTC
TRBV27	NA	NA	TRBJ1-1	CASSPYYMNTEAFF	TGTGCCAGCAGTCCTTACTACATGAACACTGAAGCTTTCTTT
TRBV6-1	NA	NA	TRBJ1-5	CASSERRDQPQHF	TGTGCCAGCAGTGAAAGGCGCGATCAGCCCCAGCATTTT
TRBV12-3/TRBV12-4	few	NA	TRBJ2-3	CASSFLVNTQYF	TGTGCCAGCAGTTTTTTGGTAAATACGCAGTATTTT
TRBV6-5	NA	NA	TRBJ1-2	CASRRRDPDYGYTF	TGTGCCAGCAGGCGCCGGGACCCAGACTATGGCTACACCTTC
TRBV27	few	NA	TRBJ2-7	CASSLDYLYEQYF	TGTGCCAGCAGTTTAGACTACCTCTACGAGCAGTACTTC
TRBV5-6	few	NA	TRBJ1-1	CASSYRDAMNTEAFF	TGTGCCAGCAGCTACCGGGATGCCATGAACACTGAAGCTTTCTTT
TRBV29-1	NA	TRBD1	TRBJ2-1	CSASTGGCNEQFF	TGCAGCGCCTCGACAGGGGGATGCAATGAGCAGTTCTTC
TRBV20-1	few	TRBD2	TRBJ2-3	CSARSTSGRDAIDTQYF	TGCAGTGCTAGATCCACTAGCGGGAGAGATGCGATAGATACGCAGTATTTT
TRBV6-2/TRBV6-3	NA	NA	TRBJ1-5	CASSYSGNSNQPRHF	TGTGCCAGCAGTTATTCAGGGAATAGCAATCAGCCCCGGCATTTT
TRBV7-9	once	TRBD2	TRBJ2-1	CASSLRIAGGWNERFF	TGTGCCAGCAGTCTCCGCATAGCGGGGGGTTGGAATGAGCGGTTCTTC
TRBV6-1	NA	TRBD2	TRBJ2-2	CASDKRENTGELFF	TGTGCCAGTGACAAGCGGGAGAACACCGGGGAGCTGTTTTTT
TRBV7-2	NA	NA	TRBJ2-5	CTSSLFRAKETQYF	TGTACCAGCAGCTTGTTCAGGGCCAAAGAGACCCAGTACTTC
TRBV7-9	NA	TRBD1	TRBJ2-7	CASSLITAGGDNEQYF	TGTGCCAGCAGCTTAATTACGGCAGGGGGTGACAATGAGCAGTACTTC
TRBV27	NA	NA	TRBJ2-7	CAGSSLNSYEQYF	TGTGCCGGCAGTTCCTTGAACTCCTACGAGCAGTACTTC
TRBV20-1	NA	TRBD2	TRBJ2-7	CSARGAGGESYNEQYF	TGCAGTGCTAGGGGGGCGGGGGGCGAATCCTACAATGAGCAGTACTTC
TRBV7-2	once	NA	TRBJ2-7	CASSLVAPSEQYF	TGTGCCAGCAGCTTAGTAGCCCCCTCCGAGCAGTACTTC
TRBV11-2	many	NA	TRBJ2-7	CASSFNYEQYF	TGTGCCAGCAGCTTTAACTACGAGCAGTACTTC
TRBV11-2	NA	TRBD1	TRBJ2-7	CASSPLKGQSTYERYF	TGTGCCAGCAGCCCCTTGAAGGGACAGTCTACCTACGAGCGGTACTTC
TRBV10-3	NA	NA	TRBJ2-7	CAISENRGEQYF	TGTGCCATCAGTGAGAACCGGGGCGAGCAGTACTTC
TRBV7-9	NA	TRBD1	TRBJ1-1	CASSLGQGSANTEAFF	TGTGCCAGCAGCTTGGGACAGGGGTCTGCGAACACTGAAGCTTTCTTT
TRBV29-1	few	NA	TRBJ1-2	CSVEWTNYGYTF	TGCAGCGTTGAGTGGACGAACTATGGCTACACCTTC
TRBV6-5	NA	NA	TRBJ2-5	CTSSYRVLETQYF	TGTACCAGCAGTTACAGGGTGCTGGAGACCCAGTACTTC
TRBV9	NA	NA	TRBJ1-2	CASSSRFGRDYGYTF	TGTGCCAGCAGCTCTCGTTTTGGCAGAGACTATGGCTACACCTTC
TRBV12-3/TRBV12-4	NA	NA	TRBJ1-4	CASSYGDGINEKLFF	TGTGCCAGCAGTTATGGGGACGGAATTAATGAAAAACTGTTTTTT
TRBV5-1	few	NA	TRBJ2-3	CASTSERPVGTSTDTQYF	TGCGCCAGCACCTCGGAACGTCCAGTGGGGACTAGCACAGATACGCAGTATTTT
TRBV10-2	NA	NA	TRBJ2-7	CASSGDGGSEQYF	TGCGCCAGCAGTGGGGACGGGGGATCCGAGCAGTACTTC
TRBV6-5	NA	TRBD2	TRBJ2-3	CASSYSTGGKTSGGSTDTQYF	TGTGCCAGCAGTTACTCGACCGGGGGGAAGACTAGCGGGGGTTCCACAGATACGCAGTATTTT
TRBV6-2/TRBV6-3	few	TRBD2	TRBJ2-5	CASSYQREGLYQETQYF	TGTGCCAGCAGTTACCAGCGGGAGGGACTGTACCAAGAGACCCAGTACTTC
TRBV7-9	few	TRBD1	TRBJ2-5	CASSLAPQGAETQYF	TGTGCCAGCAGCTTAGCACCACAGGGGGCTGAGACCCAGTACTTC
TRBV6-6	NA	NA	TRBJ2-3	CASRRWDSASTDTQYF	TGTGCCAGCCGGCGGTGGGACTCCGCATCCACAGATACGCAGTATTTT
TRBV12-3/TRBV12-4	NA	NA	TRBJ2-2	CASEGSGELFF	TGTGCCAGCGAGGGCTCCGGGGAGCTGTTTTTT
TRBV25-1	NA	TRBD1	TRBJ1-1	CASTNQGAAEAFF	TGTGCCAGCACAAATCAGGGGGCGGCTGAAGCTTTCTTT